This passage covers 32 T cell receptor beta chains from one sample sequenced in a study of T cells in Graves' hyperthyroidism and ophthalmopathy (dated by TCRdb to the late 2010s). Library preparation employed multiplex PCR. Sequencing was carried out with an Illumina HiSeq 2000. The TCR beta CDR3 regions were amplified from RNA transcripts. For the first round of RT-PCR on the TCR CDR3, the HTBI primer set was used together with the Qiagen OneStep RT-PCR kit. TCRdb trimmed the raw reads at Q25, called clones with MiXCR and kept productive beta chains. All rows with the same CDR3 protein become a single entry with the most common DNA and genes. The sample table shows 94,000 or so distinct CDR3 sequences, and around 50% are seen once. The ten top clones hold around 27% of the sample. The sequenced sample consisted of blood. The receptors originated from a woman between 35 and 50 years old with Graves' hyperthyroidism.

This clonotype came up many times. V gene TRBV7-9 combines with J gene TRBJ2-5; 9 nucleotides line up with TRBD2. CDR1 is SEHNR and CDR2 is FQNEAQ in the germline V gene (reference sequence). Trimming removed 5 bases from V and 2 bases from J; junction bases left unmatched: 6. The CDR3 has 15 residues. CDR3 loop: CASSTRLAGQETQYF. As DNA, the CDR3 is TGTGCCAGCAGCACCCGGCTAGCGGGACAAGAGACCCAGTACTTC.

The V call is TRBV10-3, the J call TRBJ2-5; TRBD2 is a possible D gene (5 bases). Germline V CDR1 and CDR2: ENHRY, SYGVKD. This CDR3 has 13 amino acids. Trimming left V 2 bases short and J 9 bases short, with 13 bases between. The CDR3 sequence: CAISEVRDQPQYF. Written as DNA, the CDR3 is TGTGCCATCAGTGAGGTCCGGGATCAGCCCCAGTACTTC.

As concerns this clonotype: A read error is likely, as this CDR3 ends without the conserved phenylalanine or tryptophan. The V call is TRBV10-3, the J call TRBJ2-5; D is ambiguous. Trimming took 4 bases from V and 5 from J, leaving 8 bases between them. CDR3 size: 12 residues. Germline V gene data show CDR1 as ENHRY and CDR2 as SYGVKD. DNA for the CDR3: TGTGCCATCAGTGCCGGCAGGGAGACCCAGTACCTC. Translated, it gives CAISAGRETQYL.

A note on this clonotype: This may come from a read error, since a much larger clone is one base off. The conserved final phenylalanine or tryptophan is absent from the CDR3, which likely points to a read error. CDR3 nucleotides: TGTGCCAGCAGCCAAGACGCTTTAAGGGGCGAGCAGTACTCC. It specifies CASSQDALRGEQYS. The chain links TRBV7-2 to TRBJ2-7, with a weak D call TRBD1 (5 bases). The CDR3 spans 14 residues. Germline V gives CDR1 SGHTA, CDR2 FQGNSA. Between the trimmed V and J ends, which lost 5 bases and 6 bases, there was a span of 17 bases.

This clonotype has at least ten counts. The chain uses TRBV4-2 and TRBJ2-5; D is unresolved. Trimming took 0 bases from V and 1 from J, leaving 3 bases between them. The V gene's germline CDR1 is LGHNA and CDR2 YNFKEQ. CDR3 size: 13 residues. CDR3 amino acids: CASSQEAQETQYF. CDR3 in DNA: TGTGCCAGCAGCCAAGAGGCCCAAGAGACCCAGTACTTC.

This clonotype occurred once. The chain links TRBV7-4 to TRBJ2-7, with TRBD1 identical over 11 bases. After removal of 5 bases from V and 1 base from J, the junction contained 7 bases not matched to a gene. CDR3 length: 16 residues. Germline CDR1 reads SGHVT; CDR2 reads SQSDAQ. CDR3 in DNA: TGTGCCAGCAGCACTAGGGGGACAGGGGGTTCCTACGAGCAGTACTTC. This encodes CASSTRGTGGSYEQYF.

This clonotype was counted at least ten times. The chain has TRBV9 and TRBJ2-5; D may be TRBD2 (5 bases). The length of the CDR3 is 14 residues. The germline gives CDR1 SGDLS, CDR2 YYNGEE. The ends were cut back, 3 bases at V and 7 bases at J, with 16 bases in the middle. The DNA of the CDR3 is TGTGCCAGCAGCGAGGGTGTGGCCGCGGGGACCCAGTACTTC. As protein: CASSEGVAAGTQYF.

This clonotype was detected only once. This chain joins TRBV29-1 and TRBJ1-1, with TRBD1 identical over 7 bases. J lost 6 bases, V lost 7 bases, and 2 bases had no gene match. This CDR3 has 10 amino acids. Germline V gene lookup returns CDR1 SQVTM and CDR2 ANQGSEA. Here the CDR3 reads CSATGAEAFF. CDR3 in DNA: TGCAGCGCCACAGGGGCTGAAGCTTTCTTT.

This clonotype was detected only a few times. This chain uses TRBV5-1 with TRBJ2-7; 10 bases are a match to TRBD1. CDR1 is SGHRS and CDR2 is YFSETQ in the germline V gene. V shed 2 bases and J 4 bases; nucleotides not matched to a gene: 6. The CDR3 length is 15 residues. CDR3 sequence reads: CASSFRTGGAYEQYF. DNA of the CDR3: TGCGCCAGCAGCTTTCGGACAGGGGGGGCGTACGAGCAGTACTTC.

V usage is TRBV2 and J usage is TRBJ1-1, with D hard to call. The CDR3 covers 15 residues. Trimming pared 0 bases from V and 4 bases from J, leaving 12 bases between. Per germline, CDR1 SNHLY and CDR2 FYNNEI. The CDR3 DNA reads as TGTGCCAGCAGTGAAGCGGCGGGGTGGAGCACTGAAGCTTTCTTT. Translation gives CASSEAAGWSTEAFF. The whole variable domain, filled in from reference TRBV2 and TRBJ1-1, reads EPEVTQTPSHQVTQMGQEVILRCVPISNHLYFYWYRQILGQKVEFLVSFYNNEISEKSEIFDDQFSVERPDGSNFTLKIRSTKLEDSAMYFCASSEAAGWSTEAFFGQGTRLTVV.

V and J are TRBV25-1 and TRBJ1-2; 10 bases match TRBD1. The V segment lost 8 bases and the J segment 8 bases; nucleotides outside the gene matches: 5. Germline CDR1 reads MGHDK; CDR2 reads SYGVNS. The CDR3 loop spans 12 amino acids. CDR3 DNA sequence: TGTGCCAGCGTTGGACAGGGGGGCGGCTACACCTTC. Its translation is CASVGQGGGYTF.

A word on this clonotype: Without the conserved terminal phenylalanine or tryptophan, this CDR3 likely stems from a read error. This chain joins TRBV29-1 and TRBJ2-7; TRBD2 agrees at 10 bases. Germline V gene data show CDR1 as SQVTM and CDR2 as ANQGSEA. The CDR3 length is 13 residues. The CDR3 nucleotides are TGCGGCGTTCGAGCGGGAGGGACCTACGAGCAGTACCTC. Protein: CGVRAGGTYEQYL.

V is TRBV9 and J is TRBJ2-5, with D tentatively TRBD2 (7 bases). From germline, CDR1 is SGDLS and CDR2 YYNGEE. Trimming took off 5 bases at V and 7 bases at J, with 24 bases between the two ends. The CDR3 totals 16 residues. The CDR3 DNA sequence: TGTGCCAGCAGAGGTGAAGGGGGGGGCGCGGTGGCGACCCAGTACTTC. Amino acid sequence: CASRGEGGGAVATQYF.

This chain connects TRBV29-1 to TRBJ2-5; 10 nucleotides agree with TRBD2. After removal of 8 bases from V and 5 bases from J, the junction contained 8 bases not matched to a gene. This CDR3 spans 13 amino acids. Germline loops: CDR1 SQVTM, CDR2 ANQGSEA. This CDR3 reads CSLWGTSVETQYF. The CDR3 coding sequence is TGCAGCTTATGGGGGACTAGCGTGGAGACCCAGTACTTC.

V gene TRBV7-8 combines with J gene TRBJ1-6; D not resolved. The CDR3 sequence is 13 residues long. Germline V gene data show CDR1 as SGHVS and CDR2 as FQNEAQ. Trimming shortened V by 2 bases and J by 12 bases, and 11 bases separated the two germline ends. Here the CDR3 reads CASSLLVGLPLHF. CDR3 sequence (DNA): TGTGCCAGCAGCTTACTGGTCGGCCTACCCCTCCACTTT.

The V gene is TRBV5-5, the J gene TRBJ2-7; 8 bases map to TRBD2. The CDR3 has 11 residues. The ends lost 5 bases at V and 7 bases at J; junction bases unmatched: 2. Germline V CDR1 and CDR2: SGHKS, YYEKEE (reference sequence). CDR3 coding DNA: TGTGCCAGCAGTAGCGGGACTGAGCAGTACTTC. Translated: CASSSGTEQYF.

CDR3 amino acids: CASSQEQRFGEKLFF. CDR3 DNA: TGCGCCAGCAGCCAAGAACAGAGATTCGGTGAAAAACTGTTTTTT. The chain joins TRBV4-1 to TRBJ1-4; D unresolved. CDR3 length equals 15 residues. V gave up 0 bases and J gave up 7 bases, with 12 bases separating them. Germline values: CDR1 MGHRA, CDR2 YSYEKL.

CDR3 protein: CSAPRGAMNTIYF. In DNA form, the CDR3 reads TGCAGTGCTCCCCGGGGGGCTATGAACACCATATATTTT. This rearrangement joins TRBV20-1 to TRBJ1-3; perhaps TRBD1 as D (6 bases). The CDR3 is made up of 13 amino acids. The V gene's germline CDR1 is DFQATT and CDR2 SNEGSKA (reference sequence). V lost 5 bases and J lost 7, with 15 bases in between.

The V call is TRBV29-1, the J call TRBJ1-1; 8 bases map to TRBD1. Per germline, CDR1 SQVTM and CDR2 ANQGSEA. The CDR3 covers 13 residues. V lost 2 bases and J lost 4; bases outside the gene matches: 3. CDR3 residues: CSVERDRITEAFF. The CDR3 bases are TGCAGCGTTGAACGGGACAGGATCACTGAAGCTTTCTTT.

This clonotype was picked up many times. The rearrangement joins TRBV24-1 to TRBJ2-2; the match to TRBD1 covers 8 bases. The CDR3 is made up of 15 amino acids. Germline assignment: CDR1 KGHDR and CDR2 SFDVKD. V lost 4 bases to trimming and J lost 5 bases; unmatched junction nucleotides: 5. DNA of the CDR3: TGTGCCACCAGTGAAAGGACAGGGTTAACCGGGGAGCTGTTTTTT. Protein sequence: CATSERTGLTGELFF.

In its sample, this clonotype was seen many times. The junction does not match germline at one end; this may be a read error. The J gene is TRBJ1-1, the V gene TRBV7-2; no clear D. The CDR3 length is 13 residues. Germline V gene sequence: CDR1 SGHTA, CDR2 FQGNSA. The CDR3 DNA sequence: TGCGCCAGCAGCCAACAGACGAACACTGAAGCTTTCTTT. Its protein product is CASSQQTNTEAFF.

This chain joins TRBV7-9 and TRBJ1-2, with 7 bases aligning to TRBD1. The trim removed 1 base at V and 9 bases at J, leaving 8 bases unmatched. The CDR3 length is 14 residues. CDR1 and CDR2 (germline): SEHNR, FQNEAQ (reference sequence). Here the CDR3 reads CASSLGIKGASYTF. CDR3 nucleotides: TGTGCCAGCAGCTTAGGGATCAAGGGGGCGAGCTACACCTTC.

The chain uses TRBV7-2 and TRBJ2-5; no clear D. The germline gives CDR1 SGHTA, CDR2 FQGNSA. CDR3 length equals 15 residues. Deletions cut 2 bases from V and 5 bases from J, with 15 bases between. The CDR3: CASSLSGPLGETQYF. The CDR3 nucleotides read TGTGCCAGCAGCTTATCCGGACCTCTCGGGGAGACCCAGTACTTC.

The chain recombines TRBV7-9 with TRBJ2-5; weak D call: TRBD2 (6 bases). The CDR3 has 13 residues. Germline CDR1 and CDR2: SEHNR and FQNEAQ (reference sequence). V was cut by 3 bases and J by 3 bases, with 8 bases left in between. DNA of the CDR3: TGTGCCAGCAGCTTGTCTAGCGAAGAGACCCAGTACTTC. It translates to CASSLSSEETQYF.

This clonotype was counted between two and nine times. The chain links TRBV20-1 to TRBJ1-1, with D possibly being TRBD1 (6 bases). The ends were cut back, 0 bases at V and 6 bases at J, with 14 bases in the middle. This CDR3 spans 14 amino acids. Per germline, CDR1 DFQATT and CDR2 SNEGSKA (reference sequence). In DNA form, the CDR3 reads TGCAGTGCTAGAGAGGGGGGCAGGCCTTCTGAAGCTTTCTTT. This sequence encodes CSAREGGRPSEAFF.

This clonotype was detected many times. This chain connects TRBV10-3 to TRBJ1-2; D not certain. CDR3 size: 11 residues. With 10 bases removed from V and 7 bases from J, the gap between germline ends came to 13 bases. Per the germline V gene, CDR1 is ENHRY and CDR2 is SYGVKD. The CDR3 DNA sequence: TGTGCCAGCAGCTTGCTGAGTGGCTACACCTTC. Its translation is CASSLLSGYTF.

The rearrangement uses TRBV5-1 and TRBJ2-5, with a weak D call TRBD1 (7 bases). CDR1 SGHRS and CDR2 YFSETQ come from the germline V gene. The ends were cut back, 0 bases at V and 4 bases at J, with 13 bases in the middle. The CDR3 runs to 15 residues. The CDR3 is CASSLVAGGGETQYF. Written as DNA, the CDR3 is TGCGCCAGCAGCTTGGTGGCAGGGGGAGGAGAGACCCAGTACTTC.

The genes are TRBV5-1 and TRBJ1-3; D not certain. V shed 4 bases and J shed 4 bases, with 15 bases lying between them. Germline assignment: CDR1 SGHRS and CDR2 YFSETQ. The CDR3 sequence is 15 residues long. CDR3 sequence: CASSGVGTDGNTIYF. The CDR3 DNA reads as TGCGCCAGCAGCGGTGTTGGCACTGACGGAAACACCATATATTTT.

This clonotype was recorded at least ten times. This chain connects TRBV7-8 to TRBJ2-7, with 7 positions matching TRBD2. Germline V gives CDR1 SGHVS, CDR2 FQNEAQ. This CDR3 has 19 residues. Losses at the gene ends were 3 bases for V and 2 bases for J; bases not matched to a gene: 19. The CDR3 DNA sequence: TGTGCCAGCAGCTTTTCTTCCATTGGCGGGAGCCCCAGACCCTACGAGCAGTACTTC. Translated: CASSFSSIGGSPRPYEQYF.

The chain recombines TRBV29-1 with TRBJ2-2, with D perhaps given as TRBD1 or TRBD2 (5 bases each). The CDR3 length is 12 residues. V lost 7 bases, J lost 8 bases, and 14 bases lay in between. The germline V gene has CDR1 SQVTM and CDR2 ANQGSEA. The CDR3 DNA reads as TGCAGCGCCGAGAGGGGCACAGGGGAGCTGTTTTTT. It specifies CSAERGTGELFF.

This clonotype was counted at least ten times. The chain uses TRBV20-1 and TRBJ1-5; tentatively, D is TRBD1 (6 bases). The CDR3 has 15 residues. Germline V gives CDR1 DFQATT, CDR2 SNEGSKA (reference sequence). V was trimmed by 0 bases and J by 7 bases, leaving 16 bases between them. The CDR3 sequence is CSARDSGTRIQPQHF. CDR3 in DNA: TGCAGTGCTAGAGATTCGGGGACACGGATCCAGCCCCAGCATTTT.

This clonotype is medium-sized (0.01 to 0.1%) in the sample. This chain uses TRBV15 with TRBJ1-4; D possibly corresponds to TRBD1 (5 bases). Germline V gene data show CDR1 as LNHNV and CDR2 as YYDKDF (reference sequence). V lost 4 bases, J lost 8 bases, and 8 bases lay in between. CDR3 length: 12 amino acids. DNA for the CDR3: TGTGCCACCAGCAACGGGGGGGAAAAACTGTTTTTT. Encoded protein: CATSNGGEKLFF.